A single T cell receptor beta chain is shown here with its context. This record belongs to a study of OX40 agonist ivuxolimab in advanced cancers. Background on the study: Every patient in dose escalation had hepatocellular carcinoma, melanoma, renal cell or head and neck cancer. Partial responses were achieved by three patients, one with hepatocellular carcinoma and two with cutaneous melanoma.

Germline lookup yields CDR1 MDHEN and CDR2 SYDVKM. The CDR3 has 16 amino acids. J was trimmed by 10 bases and V by 7 bases; bases with no gene match: 14. The repertoire was sequenced with immunoSEQ multiplex PCR; TCRdb's copy has only in-frame clones and lacks some. This sample carries tens of thousands of clones, under 95% of them seen once, and the ten largest clones take about 0.45%. This chain uses TRBV28 with TRBJ2-1, with TRBD2 matching 12 bases. The source of this sequence is an adult with an advanced solid tumor such as melanoma, head and neck, liver or kidney cancer. The sequenced sample was CD4+ or CD8+ T cells sorted from blood, obtained in a trial of the OX40 agonist ivuxolimab. The CDR3 DNA reads TGTGCCAGCACACCAGGGGGGGCTAGCGGGAGGGGAGAGCAGTTCTTC. It yields the protein CASTPGGASGRGEQFF.